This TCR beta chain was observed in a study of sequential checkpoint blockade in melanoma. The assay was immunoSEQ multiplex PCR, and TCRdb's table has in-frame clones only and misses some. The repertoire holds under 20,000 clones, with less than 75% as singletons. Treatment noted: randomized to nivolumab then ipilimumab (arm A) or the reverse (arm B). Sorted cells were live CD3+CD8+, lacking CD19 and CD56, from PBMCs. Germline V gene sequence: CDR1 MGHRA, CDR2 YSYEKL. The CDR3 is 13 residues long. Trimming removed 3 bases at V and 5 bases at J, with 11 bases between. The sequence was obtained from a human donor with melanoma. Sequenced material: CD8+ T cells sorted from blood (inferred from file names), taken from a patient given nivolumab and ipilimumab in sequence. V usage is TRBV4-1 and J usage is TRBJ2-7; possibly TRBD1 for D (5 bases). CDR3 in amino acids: CASSHRVGDEQYF. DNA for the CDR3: TGCGCCAGCAGCCACAGGGTAGGGGACGAGCAGTACTTC.